This TCR beta chain was profiled in a study of T cell repertoires in aging, cancer and after chemotherapy. Study results and caveats: Age-matched healthy donors had significantly more diverse, less clonal blood TCR repertoires than untreated cancer patients.

Deletions cut 5 bases from V and 1 base from J, with 6 bases between. CDR3 length: 12 residues. Germline CDR1 reads SGHAT; CDR2 reads FQDESV (reference sequence). Multiplex touch-down PCR with TRB-A/B primers amplified rearranged V-D-J TRB sequences. Each CDR3 protein gets one entry after TCRdb re-called the multiplex PCR reads with MiXCR. The sample holds roughly 10,000 distinct CDR3 sequences; approximately 40% are singletons and the top ten take 9.9%. The template was genomic DNA from peripheral blood, not RNA. By proportion, this clonotype is medium-sized. The antigen remains unidentified. This clonotype was obtained from a human donor in good health. The sequencing input was blood. This sequence joins TRBV11-1 and TRBJ2-7; D call uncertain. CDR3 protein: CASSSDSYEQYF. DNA for the CDR3: TGTGCCAGCAGCAGCGATTCCTACGAGCAGTACTTC.